Listed below are T cell receptor beta chains from one sample, sequenced in a study of blood T cell repertoires in COVID-19. Libraries were prepared by immunoSEQ multiplex PCR; TCRdb keeps only in-frame clonotypes and omits some of them. The repertoire holds about 330,000 clones, with more than 85% as singletons. The sequencing input was PBMCs or T cells enriched from blood (not recorded which). The receptors here all came from a woman in her 30s who had recovered from COVID-19. The CDR3 runs from the conserved cysteine through the conserved F or W. A D gene is named only where the DNA matches it firmly. A clone size is listed for some rows: how often the clone was seen (once, few, many), or a class if it is expanded.

NA,15,TRBD1,TRBJ2-2,TRBV10-3,TGTGCCATCAGTTCTGGGACAGTCAAGGGCGGGGAGCTGTTTTTT,CAISSGTVKGGELFF
NA,14,TRBD1,TRBJ1-4,TRBV5-1,TGCGCCAGCAGCTCCGGACAGGGAGGGGAAAAACTGTTTTTT,CASSSGQGGEKLFF
NA,16,TRBD1,TRBJ2-2,TRBV4-2,TGTGCCAGCAGCCAAGATCCAGGGACAGGTGCCGGGGAGCTGTTTTTT,CASSQDPGTGAGELFF
NA,12,NA,TRBJ2-1,TRBV12-3/TRBV12-4,TGTGCCAGCAGCTACCTTCGCCATGAGCAGTTCTTC,CASSYLRHEQFF
NA,12,NA,TRBJ1-2,TRBV30,TGTGCCTGGAGTGTCCAGGTTTCTGGCTACACCTTC,CAWSVQVSGYTF
NA,14,NA,TRBJ1-2,TRBV6-6,TGTGCCAGCAGTTCGCGCGGGACGGCTGTTGACTACACCTTC,CASSSRGTAVDYTF
once,15,TRBD1,TRBJ1-1,TRBV28,TGTGCCAGCAGTCGCCCCAGGGGGCGAGACACTGAAGCTTTCTTT,CASSRPRGRDTEAFF
NA,14,NA,TRBJ1-6,TRBV7-2,TGTGCCAGCAGTCCCCAAAGGGGGAATTCACCCCTCCACTTT,CASSPQRGNSPLHF
NA,15,NA,TRBJ2-5,TRBV7-4,TGTGCCAGCAGCCTCCGGACAGAGGTTCAAGAGACCCAGTACTTC,CASSLRTEVQETQYF
NA,21,TRBD1,TRBJ2-2,TRBV27,TGTGCCAGCAGTTTTCGTCGCAGGAGGACAGGGGGCGGGATGGGGACCGGGGAGCTGTTTTTT,CASSFRRRRTGGGMGTGELFF
NA,15,NA,TRBJ2-4,TRBV7-2,TGTGCCAGCAGCTTAGGGGCGGGGCCCCAAAACATTCAGTACTTC,CASSLGAGPQNIQYF
NA,15,TRBD1,TRBJ1-2,TRBV2,TGTGCCAGCAGTGTAGACAGGGGACTTAGATATGGCTACACCTTC,CASSVDRGLRYGYTF
NA,14,NA,TRBJ2-3,TRBV11-3,TGTGCCAGCAGCCCCACCTGGCCCTTCGATACGCAGTATTTT,CASSPTWPFDTQYF
NA,13,NA,TRBJ1-5,TRBV27,TGTGCCAGCAGTTTAAACAGGGATCAGCCCCAGCATTTT,CASSLNRDQPQHF
few,17,TRBD2,TRBJ2-7,TRBV7-8,TGTGCCAGCAGCCCTGCACTAGCGGGGGCGAGCTCCTACGAGCAGTACTTC,CASSPALAGASSYEQYF
NA,15,TRBD1,TRBJ1-2,TRBV28,TGTGCCAGCAGTGTAGACAGGGCAACCAACTATGGCTACACCTTC,CASSVDRATNYGYTF
NA,15,NA,TRBJ2-2,TRBV7-2,TGTGCCAGCAGCCCCCAGGGACTGTACACCGGGGAGCTGTTTTTT,CASSPQGLYTGELFF
once,15,NA,TRBJ2-7,TRBV28,TGTGCCAGCAGTTTCCCAGGACTTGACTCCTACGAGCAGTACTTC,CASSFPGLDSYEQYF
NA,13,NA,TRBJ1-3,TRBV9,TGTGCCAGCAGCGTGGGAGGGGTGGACACCATATATTTT,CASSVGGVDTIYF
once,19,TRBD1,TRBJ1-3,TRBV11-2,TGTGCCAGCAGCTGCGGCCCTGTCGCGACAGGGGTTCCTGGAAACACCATATATTTT,CASSCGPVATGVPGNTIYF
NA,13,NA,TRBJ2-5,TRBV19,TGTGCCACCGCAGGTTCCTTCCAAGAGACCCAGTACTTC,CATAGSFQETQYF
NA,14,NA,TRBJ1-6,TRBV6-5,TGTGCCAGCAGTCCCAACATCGGCCGGGGGACCCTCCACTTT,CASSPNIGRGTLHF
NA,16,TRBD2,TRBJ2-3,TRBV18,TGTGCCAGCTCACCCCAGGGAGGGATGCTGTCAGATACGCAGTATTTT,CASSPQGGMLSDTQYF
NA,12,TRBD1,TRBJ1-2,TRBV28,TGTGCCTCCCTCCGGGACAGGGGCGGCTACACCTTC,CASLRDRGGYTF
NA,16,TRBD2,TRBJ2-1,TRBV24-1,TGTGCCACCAGTGATTTGCCCGGGAGGGGATGGTATGAGCAGTTCTTC,CATSDLPGRGWYEQFF
NA,14,NA,TRBJ1-1,TRBV21-1,TGTGCCAGCAGCCCGGGACTTTTTAACACTGAAGCTTTCTTT,CASSPGLFNTEAFF
NA,12,NA,TRBJ2-7,TRBV24-1,NA,CATSVPKTGLLF
once,15,TRBD1,TRBJ2-5,TRBV9,TGTGCCAGCAGCCACGGACAGGGCGTGGGAGAGACCCAGTACTTC,CASSHGQGVGETQYF
NA,11,TRBD1,TRBJ2-7,TRBV13,TGTGCCTCGAGACAGGGGAACGAGCAGTACTTC,CASRQGNEQYF
NA,17,NA,TRBJ2-1,TRBV7-3,TGTGCCAGCAGCTTAACGTCGTCGGCGGGCCGGGGATATGAGCAGTTCTTC,CASSLTSSAGRGYEQFF
NA,16,NA,TRBJ2-1,TRBV10-3,TGTGCCATCAGTGAGTCGATTCCGCGCGGGGCGAATGAGCAGTTCTTC,CAISESIPRGANEQFF
once,20,TRBD2,TRBJ2-1,TRBV6-6,TGTGCCAGCAGTCCCGCCCGGACTAGCGGGAGTTTGAGCTCCTACAATGAGCAGTTCTTC,CASSPARTSGSLSSYNEQFF
NA,15,TRBD2,TRBJ2-1,TRBV28,TGTGCCAGCAGTTTGACTAGCGGGAGAAGAGACGAGCAGTTCTTC,CASSLTSGRRDEQFF
NA,15,TRBD2,TRBJ2-3,TRBV10-3,TGTGCCATCAGTGACCGGGCGGGAGGGCCAAATACGCAGTATTTT,CAISDRAGGPNTQYF
NA,12,NA,TRBJ1-1,TRBV6-2/TRBV6-3,TGTGCCAGCAGTGTGCCGGCGGGTGAAGCTTTCTTT,CASSVPAGEAFF
NA,14,NA,TRBJ2-7,TRBV4-1,TGCGCCAGCAGCCAAGGAGATCAAAGGGGCGAGCAGTACTTC,CASSQGDQRGEQYF
NA,12,NA,TRBJ1-4,TRBV10-3,TGTGCCATCAGTGAGACAGCTGAAAAACTGTTTTTT,CAISETAEKLFF
few,11,NA,TRBJ2-7,TRBV6-5,TGTGCCAGCAGTCACTCCTACGAGCAGTACTTC,CASSHSYEQYF
NA,16,TRBD1,TRBJ2-3,TRBV28,TGTGCCAGCAGCCCCCGGGAGCCAGGGGGCATAGATACGCAGTATTTT,CASSPREPGGIDTQYF
NA,13,NA,TRBJ2-1,TRBV10-3,TGTGCCATCACCGCGTCCCTGGACAATGAGCAGTTCTTC,CAITASLDNEQFF